A single sample is the source of the 25 T cell receptor beta chains below, sequenced in a study of T cell clonality in common variable immunodeficiency. Libraries were prepared by immunoSEQ multiplex PCR; TCRdb keeps only in-frame clonotypes and omits some of them. The specimen has tens of thousands of clones, none found just once. The sample taken for sequencing was peripheral blood mononuclear cells. These receptors came from a person aged 18 to 75 in good health.

This clone has ten or more counts. The read stops 3 residues short of the end of the CDR3; the missing end is completed from the germline J gene. The rearrangement uses TRBV5-5 and TRBJ2-3, with 11 positions matching TRBD2. Looked up from germline, CDR1 is SGHKS and CDR2 is YYEKEE (reference sequence). CDR3 size: 13 residues. Germline trimming cut 5 bases from V and 4 bases from J; bases unmatched to any gene: 0. The CDR3 reads CASRLAGADTQYF. The DNA read from the CDR3 is TGTGCCAGCAGACTAGCGGGAGCAGATACG.

This clone was found many times. From the germline J gene comes the end of the CDR3, since the read stops 3 residues before it. The chain combines TRBV6-2 or TRBV6-3 with TRBJ1-5; D may be TRBD1 (5 bases). The V gene's germline CDR1 is MNHEY and CDR2 SVGEGT. This CDR3 has 15 amino acids. V was clipped by 4 bases and J by 2 bases, with 12 bases between them. The CDR3 loop reads CASSFSQGGNQPQHF. The CDR3 bases that were read are TGTGCCAGCAGTTTTTCCCAGGGTGGCAATCAGCCC.

This clone was seen ten or more times. The observed sequence ends 3 residues before the CDR3 terminus, with the missing tail filled in from the germline J gene. This chain joins TRBV12-3 or TRBV12-4 and TRBJ2-7; tentative D call: TRBD1 (5 bases). The CDR3 length is 14 residues. Trimming took 6 bases from V and 2 from J, leaving 14 bases between them. The CDR3 bases that were read are TGTGCCAGCAGCCATACGACAGAAGCCTACGAG. Encoded protein: CASSHTTEAYE. In full, the CDR3 is CASSHTTEAYEQYF.

This clone was recorded many times. The DNA read from the CDR3 is TGTGCTAGTGGTTTGGAGCGGCAAAATGAG. Protein: CASGLERQNE. The CDR3 in its entirety is CASGLERQNEQFF. V and J are TRBV12-5 and TRBJ2-1, with D possibly matching TRBD2 (5 bases). The read ends 3 residues shy of where the CDR3 ends; the end is completed using the germline J gene. The V gene lost 1 base and the J gene lost 7 bases, with 8 bases spanning the gap. Germline CDR1 is LGHNT and CDR2 is FRNRAP. The CDR3 runs to 13 residues.

This clone occurred a few times. Read data end 3 residues before the CDR3 end; the end is taken from the germline J gene. This chain links TRBV5-8 with TRBJ2-7; 11 bases map to TRBD2. The CDR3 extends over 14 amino acids. Germline CDR1 reads SGHTS; CDR2 reads YDEGEE. Unmatched junction bases numbered 0, after V lost 0 bases and J lost 4 bases. CDR3 protein: CASSLGTSGYEQYF. CDR3 DNA, as far as it was read: TGTGCCAGCAGCTTGGGGACTAGCGGGTACGAG.

In this sample, this clone turned up many times. With the read ending 3 residues before the CDR3 end, the germline J gene is used to fill in that end. Other DNA sequences in the sample encode the same CDR3. The chain combines TRBV19 with TRBJ1-1; no reliable D call. The ends were cut back, 2 bases at V and 0 bases at J, with 4 bases in the middle. The CDR3 is made up of 13 amino acids. Germline CDR1 reads LNHDA; CDR2 reads SQIVND (reference sequence). CDR3 DNA (partial): TGTGCCAGTAGTATATCGGTGAACACTGAA. Translation: CASSISVNTE. The full CDR3 protein is CASSISVNTEAFF.

This clone was recorded a few times. The read ends 3 residues early relative to the CDR3; the germline J gene fills the gap. This chain connects TRBV20-1 to TRBJ1-1; D is unclear. Germline values: CDR1 DFQATT, CDR2 SNEGSKA (reference sequence). The CDR3 has 11 amino acids. Trimming cost V 7 bases and J 2 bases, with 8 bases left between them. Partial CDR3 DNA: TGCAGTGTTGGGCAAAACACTGAA. The encoded protein is CSVGQNTE. The whole CDR3 is CSVGQNTEAFF.

In its sample, this clone was seen a few times. One junction end disagrees with the germline gene, perhaps due to a read error. The sequenced part of the CDR3 DNA is TGTTCCAGCAGCTTAACAGTGAACACTGAA. Amino acids: CSSSLTVNTE. The CDR3 in its entirety is CSSSLTVNTEAFF. The rearrangement uses TRBV7-9 and TRBJ1-1, with D unresolved. The CDR3 extends 3 residues past the end of the read, so its final part is completed from the germline J gene. The germline gives CDR1 SEHNR, CDR2 FQNEAQ (reference sequence). The CDR3 runs 13 residues.

The covered CDR3 bases are TGTGCCAGCTCACCTCCGTCCACCATAGACTCTGGAAACACC. The encoded protein is CASSPPSTIDSGNT. The CDR3, in full, reads CASSPPSTIDSGNTIYF. This chain joins TRBV18 and TRBJ1-3; D is unresolved. The read is 3 residues too short to cover the CDR3 end, so that end is filled in from the germline J gene. The ends were cut back, 3 bases at V and 0 bases at J, with 15 bases in the middle. This CDR3 contains 17 residues. Germline V gene lookup returns CDR1 KGHSH and CDR2 LQKENI.

This clone was counted at least ten times. The read falls 3 residues short of the CDR3 end, and the missing part is taken from the germline J gene. The chain recombines TRBV7-2 with TRBJ1-2, with 10 bases lining up with TRBD1. The CDR3 runs 14 residues. With 6 bases clipped from V and 2 bases from J, the junction kept 3 bases outside the gene matches. Germline V CDR1 and CDR2: SGHTA, FQGNSA. This CDR3 is CASRKTGGNYGYTF. The sequenced part of the CDR3 DNA is TGTGCCAGCAGAAAGACAGGGGGCAACTATGGC.

This clone has a count of ten or more. The observed sequence ends 3 residues before the CDR3 terminus, with the missing tail filled in from the germline J gene. This chain uses TRBV7-9 with TRBJ2-1, with D perhaps TRBD1 (6 bases). CDR1 is SEHNR and CDR2 is FQNEAQ in the germline V gene (reference sequence). Trimming cost V 4 bases and J 3 bases, with 10 bases left between them. The CDR3 is 14 amino acids. The sequenced CDR3 bases are TGTGCCAGCAGCTCGGACAGAGACTACAATGAG. Encoded protein: CASSSDRDYNE. The CDR3 as a whole reads CASSSDRDYNEQFF.

This clone was counted at least ten times. The read ends 3 residues before the CDR3 terminus; that terminus is restored from the germline J gene. This chain links TRBV2 with TRBJ2-1; 8 bases are shared with TRBD2. V shed 6 bases and J 9 bases; nucleotides not matched to a gene: 4. Germline lookup yields CDR1 SNHLY and CDR2 FYNNEI. CDR3 size: 12 residues. CDR3 sequence reads: CASRGLDGEQFF. CDR3 DNA, as far as it was read: TGTGCCAGCAGGGGACTAGACGGTGAG.

Comments on this clone: The read halts 3 residues ahead of the CDR3 end, with the missing end drawn from the germline J gene. The J gene is TRBJ2-2, the V gene TRBV19, with TRBD1 identical over 7 bases. CDR3 length equals 16 residues. Germline CDR1 LNHDA, CDR2 SQIVND (reference sequence). J was trimmed by 7 bases and V by 8 bases; bases with no gene match: 16. The CDR3 loop is CASRTGASSDGGELFF. The CDR3 DNA, read in part, is TGTGCCAGTCGCACAGGGGCCAGCTCGGACGGCGGGGAG.

This clone was counted ten times or more. The missing CDR3 end, 3 residues past where the read stops, is filled in from the germline J gene. This chain connects TRBV7-9 to TRBJ2-5, with D uncertain. Germline CDR1 reads SEHNR; CDR2 reads FQNEAQ (reference sequence). The CDR3 consists of 14 residues. Trimming cost V 2 bases and J 3 bases, with 10 bases left between them. The CDR3 sequence: CASSLRRTEETQYF. CDR3 DNA (partial): TGTGCCAGCAGCTTAAGGCGTACAGAAGAGACC.

This clone was observed at least ten times. With the read ending 3 residues before the CDR3 end, the germline J gene is used to fill in that end. The chain uses TRBV20-1 and TRBJ2-1; TRBD2 aligns across 7 bases. Trimming at V came to 6 bases and at J to 5 bases, leaving 13 bases not matched to a gene. The CDR3 runs 15 residues. Germline V gives CDR1 DFQATT, CDR2 SNEGSKA (reference sequence). The CDR3 bases that were read are TGCAGTGCCATACAAGCCGGGACTACCAACAATGAG. This encodes CSAIQAGTTNNE. The full CDR3 is CSAIQAGTTNNEQFF.

This clone was seen repeatedly, ten times or more. The CDR3 extends 3 residues past the end of the read, so its final part is completed from the germline J gene. V is TRBV15 and J is TRBJ2-7; 8 bases agree with TRBD2. The CDR3 has 16 amino acids. CDR1 and CDR2 (germline): LNHNV, YYDKDF (reference sequence). Trimming removed 6 bases from V and 3 bases from J; junction bases left unmatched: 13. CDR3 DNA, as far as it was read: TGTGCCACCAGACGAGGACGAGCGGGAGCCCACTACGAG. Translating gives CATRRGRAGAHYE. The CDR3 in full is CATRRGRAGAHYEQYF.

Many counts were recorded for this clone. Sequencing ends 3 residues short of the CDR3 end; the germline J gene provides the rest. V gene TRBV19 combines with J gene TRBJ1-1; 9 bases map to TRBD1. The V segment lost 2 bases and the J segment 7 bases; nucleotides outside the gene matches: 2. The CDR3 runs 13 residues. Looked up from germline, CDR1 is LNHDA and CDR2 is SQIVND (reference sequence). CDR3 DNA (partial): TGTGCCAGTAGTATAACAGGGGGCTTTGAA. It codes for CASSITGGFE. The complete CDR3 sequence is CASSITGGFEAFF.

In this sample, this clone turned up many times. With the read ending 3 residues before the CDR3 end, the germline J gene is used to fill in that end. V and J are TRBV20-1 and TRBJ2-1; 14 bases match TRBD2. V shed 4 bases, J shed 5 bases, and the junction held 4 bases outside the gene matches. The germline CDR1 and CDR2 sequences are DFQATT and SNEGSKA (reference sequence). This CDR3 is built from 15 residues. The sequenced CDR3 bases are TGCAGTGCTACCAGACTAGCGGGAGGGAACAATGAG. It encodes CSATRLAGGNNE. The full CDR3 reads CSATRLAGGNNEQFF.

This clone has at least ten counts. The read ends 3 residues before the CDR3 terminus; that terminus is restored from the germline J gene. The chain has TRBV19 and TRBJ2-7; D perhaps matches TRBD1 (6 bases). The V gene lost 3 bases and the J gene lost 2 bases, with 17 bases spanning the gap. Germline V gives CDR1 LNHDA, CDR2 SQIVND (reference sequence). The CDR3 totals 16 residues. CDR3 sequence reads: CASSILPLQGTYEQYF. CDR3 DNA (partial): TGTGCCAGTAGTATCCTTCCCCTACAGGGCACCTACGAG. The variable domain in full, completed from reference TRBV19 and TRBJ2-7, reads DGGITQSPKYLFRKEGQNVTLSCEQNLNHDAMYWYRQDPGQGLRLIYYSQIVNDFQKGDIAEGYSVSREKKESFPLTVTSAQKNPTAFYLCASSILPLQGTYEQYFGPGTRLTVT.

This clone has just a few counts. The CDR3 end is not reached by the read, which stops 3 residues before it; the germline J gene fills it in. This rearrangement joins TRBV11-1 to TRBJ2-3; D is unclear. Germline values: CDR1 SGHAT, CDR2 FQDESV (reference sequence). The CDR3 totals 14 residues. The V end was cut by 0 bases, the J end by 0 bases, with 4 bases between. Partial CDR3 DNA: TGTGCCAGCAGCTTAGCCGTTAGCACAGATACG. It codes for CASSLAVSTDT. The whole CDR3 sequence reads CASSLAVSTDTQYF.

At least ten counts were recorded for this clone. The CDR3 goes on 3 residues after the read ends, and that part is filled in from the germline J gene. The V and J genes are TRBV29-1 and TRBJ2-7; perhaps TRBD1 as D (6 bases). Germline CDR1 SQVTM, CDR2 ANQGSEA. This CDR3 is built from 13 residues. The DNA read from the CDR3 is TGCAGGGGATGTAAGGCAGGGGTCCACGAG. Translating gives CRGCKAGVHE. The complete CDR3 protein is CRGCKAGVHEQYF.

This clone was counted many times. The sequenced fragment ends 3 residues before the CDR3 boundary, so the rest is inferred from the germline J gene. The chain employs TRBV30 and TRBJ2-7; 8 bases are a match to TRBD1. In germline, CDR1 is GTSNPN, CDR2 SVGIG (reference sequence). J was trimmed by 6 bases and V by 2 bases; bases with no gene match: 3. This CDR3 has 12 residues. This chain's CDR3 is CAWSQTGVEQYF. Partial CDR3 DNA: TGTGCCTGGAGTCAGACAGGGGTCGAG.

Ten or more counts support this clone. The CDR3 end lies 3 residues beyond the end of the read and is filled in from the germline J gene. The chain joins TRBV5-1 to TRBJ1-3, with a possible D match to TRBD1 (5 bases). CDR3 length equals 15 residues. V was cut by 0 bases and J by 4 bases, with 11 bases left in between. In germline, CDR1 is SGHRS, CDR2 YFSETQ. The covered CDR3 bases are TGCGCCAGCAGCTTGGGGAGTCAGGGAGGAAACACC. This encodes CASSLGSQGGNT. The CDR3 in its entirety is CASSLGSQGGNTIYF.

This clone was detected ten times or more. The read ends 3 residues before the CDR3 terminus; that terminus is restored from the germline J gene. V gene TRBV20-1 combines with J gene TRBJ1-5; 9 bases line up with TRBD1. This CDR3 has 15 amino acids. V shed 5 bases, J shed 3 bases, and the junction held 8 bases outside the gene matches. CDR1 and CDR2 from the germline V gene are DFQATT and SNEGSKA (reference sequence). The CDR3 spells CSASPTGGSNQPQHF. CDR3 DNA, as far as it was read: TGCAGTGCTTCCCCGACAGGGGGTTCCAATCAGCCC.

In its sample, this clone was seen many times. The CDR3 extends 3 residues past the end of the read, so its final part is completed from the germline J gene. The chain links TRBV18 to TRBJ2-4; maybe TRBD1 (6 bases). Germline lookup yields CDR1 KGHSH and CDR2 LQKENI. The V gene lost 2 bases and the J gene lost 4 bases, with 6 bases spanning the gap. The CDR3 runs to 13 residues. Partial CDR3 DNA: TGTGCCAGCTCACCAGGACAGAAAAACATT. Residues: CASSPGQKNI. The complete CDR3 reads CASSPGQKNIQYF.